This paragraph reports one T cell receptor (beta chain). Its matching antigen is unknown. These data come from a study of cytotoxic CD8 clonotypes in ibrutinib-treated CLL. Turning to the study itself: The patients, around 10 relapsed/refractory and 15 treatment-naive, included around 17 who were IGHV unmutated. Once patients had received a median around 12 months of treatment, range 6 to 36, response samples were obtained. Overall study findings and caveats: Exceeding age-matched healthy donors, baseline clonality also tracked the counts of circulating CD8+ T cells. Whereas clonality rose at ibrutinib response, it declined toward baseline at progression.

Germline V gives CDR1 SQVTM, CDR2 ANQGSEA. The CDR3 contains 12 residues. The V and J ends lost 4 bases and 5 bases respectively, with 12 bases between them. Clones were sequenced by immunoSEQ multiplex PCR, and TCRdb holds only the in-frame ones, with some missing. The table lists some 300,000 clones, just under 80% of them singletons. Material: PBMCs, obtained before ibrutinib treatment. This sequence joins TRBV29-1 and TRBJ2-7, with D unclear. The sequence was obtained from a human donor with chronic lymphocytic leukemia. CDR3 in DNA: TGCAGCGTTGCACCTAGACGCGACGAGCAGTACTTC. Translated, it gives CSVAPRRDEQYF.